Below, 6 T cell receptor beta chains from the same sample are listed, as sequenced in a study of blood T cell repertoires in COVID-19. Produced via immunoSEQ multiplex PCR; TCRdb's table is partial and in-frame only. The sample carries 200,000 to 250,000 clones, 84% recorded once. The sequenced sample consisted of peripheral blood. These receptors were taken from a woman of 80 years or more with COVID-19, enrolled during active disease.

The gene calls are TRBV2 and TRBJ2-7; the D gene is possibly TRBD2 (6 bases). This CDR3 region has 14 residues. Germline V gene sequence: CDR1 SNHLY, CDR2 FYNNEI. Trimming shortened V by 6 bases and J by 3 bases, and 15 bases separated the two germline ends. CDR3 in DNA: TGTGCCAGCAGCATGAGCGGGTCCCGCTACGAGCAGTACTTC. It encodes CASSMSGSRYEQYF.

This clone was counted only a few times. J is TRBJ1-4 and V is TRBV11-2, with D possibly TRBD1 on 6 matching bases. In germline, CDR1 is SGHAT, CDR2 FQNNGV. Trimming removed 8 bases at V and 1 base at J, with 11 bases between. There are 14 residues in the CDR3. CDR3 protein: CASRGGLTNEKLFF. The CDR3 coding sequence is TGTGCCAGCCGGGGGGGCCTAACTAATGAAAAACTGTTTTTT.

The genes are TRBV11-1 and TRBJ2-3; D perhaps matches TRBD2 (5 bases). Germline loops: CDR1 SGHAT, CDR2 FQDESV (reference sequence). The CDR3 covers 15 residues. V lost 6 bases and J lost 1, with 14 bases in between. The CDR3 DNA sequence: TGTGCCAGCAGAAGACCGGGGTCGGGCACAGATACGCAGTATTTT. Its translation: CASRRPGSGTDTQYF.

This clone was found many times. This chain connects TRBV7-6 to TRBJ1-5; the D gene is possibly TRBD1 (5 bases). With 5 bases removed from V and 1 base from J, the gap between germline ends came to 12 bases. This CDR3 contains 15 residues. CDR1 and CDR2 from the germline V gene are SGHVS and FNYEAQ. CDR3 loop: CASSPWGGSNQPQHF. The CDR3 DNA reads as TGTGCCAGCAGCCCTTGGGGGGGAAGCAATCAGCCCCAGCATTTT. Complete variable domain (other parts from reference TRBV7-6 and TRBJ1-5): GAGVSQSPRYKVTKRGQDVALRCDPISGHVSLYWYRQALGQGPEFLTYFNYEAQQDKSGLPNDRFSAERPEGSISTLTIQRTEQRDSAMYRCASSPWGGSNQPQHFGDGTRLSIL.

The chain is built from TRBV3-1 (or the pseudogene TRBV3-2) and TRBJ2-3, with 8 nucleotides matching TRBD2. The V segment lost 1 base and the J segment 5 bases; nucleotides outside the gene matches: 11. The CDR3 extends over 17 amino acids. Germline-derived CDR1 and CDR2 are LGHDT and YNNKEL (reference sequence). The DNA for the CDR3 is TGTGCCAGCAGCCAAGGATCGGGGGGGCCGTTGATAGATACGCAGTATTTT. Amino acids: CASSQGSGGPLIDTQYF.

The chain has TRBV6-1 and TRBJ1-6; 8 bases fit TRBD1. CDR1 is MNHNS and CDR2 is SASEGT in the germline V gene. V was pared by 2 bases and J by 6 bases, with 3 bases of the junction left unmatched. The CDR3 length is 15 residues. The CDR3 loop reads CASSETTGANSPLHF. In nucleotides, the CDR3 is TGTGCCAGCAGTGAAACGACAGGGGCTAATTCACCCCTCCACTTT.